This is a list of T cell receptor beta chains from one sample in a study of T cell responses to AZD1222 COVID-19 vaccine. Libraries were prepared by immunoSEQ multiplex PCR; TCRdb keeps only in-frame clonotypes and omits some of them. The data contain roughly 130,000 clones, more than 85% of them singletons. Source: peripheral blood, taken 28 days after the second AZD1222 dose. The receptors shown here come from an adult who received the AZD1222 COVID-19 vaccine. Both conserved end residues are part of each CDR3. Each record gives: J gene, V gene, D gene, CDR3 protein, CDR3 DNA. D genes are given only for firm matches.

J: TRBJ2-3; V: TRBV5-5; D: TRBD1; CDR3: CASNTWDSISTDTQYF; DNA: TGTGCCAGCAACACCTGGGACAGCATAAGCACAGATACGCAGTATTTT
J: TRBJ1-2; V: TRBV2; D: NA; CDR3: CASSYDRNYGYTF; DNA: TGTGCCAGCAGTTACGACAGAAACTATGGCTACACCTTC
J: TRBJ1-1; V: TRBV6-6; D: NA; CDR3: CASSFQGGNTEAFF; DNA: TGTGCCAGCAGTTTTCAGGGAGGGAACACTGAAGCTTTCTTT
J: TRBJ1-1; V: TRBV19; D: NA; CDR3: CASSMGVMNTEAFF; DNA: TGTGCCAGTAGTATGGGAGTTATGAACACTGAAGCTTTCTTT
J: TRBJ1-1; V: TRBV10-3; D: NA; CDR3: CATNKNGGNTEAFF; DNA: TGTGCCACCAATAAGAACGGGGGGAACACTGAAGCTTTCTTT
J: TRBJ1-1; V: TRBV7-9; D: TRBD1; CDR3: CASSLAGTGRPGEAFF; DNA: TGTGCCAGCAGCTTAGCCGGGACAGGGAGGCCCGGGGAAGCTTTCTTT
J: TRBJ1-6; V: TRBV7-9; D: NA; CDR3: CASSPDGTTNSPLHF; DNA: TGTGCCAGCAGCCCAGACGGGACCACCAATTCACCCCTCCACTTT
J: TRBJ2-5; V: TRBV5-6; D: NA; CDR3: CASSLEKLSGGTQYF; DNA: TGTGCCAGCAGCTTGGAAAAGCTTTCAGGTGGGACCCAGTACTTC
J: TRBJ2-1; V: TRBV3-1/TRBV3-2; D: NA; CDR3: CASSQDKGRYNEQFF; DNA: TGTGCCAGCAGCCAAGATAAGGGGCGCTACAATGAGCAGTTCTTC
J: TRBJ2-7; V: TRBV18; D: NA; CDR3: CASSRIRQSSYEQYF; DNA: TGTGCCAGCTCACGAATAAGACAGAGCTCCTACGAGCAGTACTTC
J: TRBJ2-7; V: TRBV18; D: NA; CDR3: CASSPVGGGNNEQYF; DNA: TGTGCCAGCTCACCAGTGGGAGGGGGCAATAACGAGCAGTACTTC
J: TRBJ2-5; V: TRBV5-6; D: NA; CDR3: CASSLVRLSQETQYF; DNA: TGTGCCAGCAGCTTGGTCCGTCTGTCCCAAGAGACCCAGTACTTC
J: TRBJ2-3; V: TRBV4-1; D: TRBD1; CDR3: CASSWTGSSTDTQYF; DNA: TGCGCCAGCAGTTGGACAGGTTCCTCCACAGATACGCAGTATTTT
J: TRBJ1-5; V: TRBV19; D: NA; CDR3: CASSHNRDQPQHF; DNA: TGTGCCAGTAGTCACAACAGGGATCAGCCCCAGCATTTT
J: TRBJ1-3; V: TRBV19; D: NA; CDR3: CASTPGGSRSGNTIYF; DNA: TGTGCCAGTACCCCTGGGGGAAGCCGATCCGGAAACACCATATATTTT
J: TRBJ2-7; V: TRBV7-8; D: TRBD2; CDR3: CASSLLAGGREQYF; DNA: TGTGCCAGCAGCTTGCTAGCGGGGGGACGCGAGCAGTACTTC
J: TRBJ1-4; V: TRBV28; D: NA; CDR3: CASWTADNEKLFF; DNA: TGTGCCAGCTGGACAGCCGATAATGAAAAACTGTTTTTT
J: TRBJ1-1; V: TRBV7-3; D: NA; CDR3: CASSPRGAGEAFF; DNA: TGTGCCAGCAGCCCACGAGGGGCGGGTGAAGCTTTCTTT
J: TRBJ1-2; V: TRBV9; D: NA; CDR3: CASSEDVSYGYTF; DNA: TGTGCCAGCAGCGAGGATGTATCTTATGGCTACACCTTC
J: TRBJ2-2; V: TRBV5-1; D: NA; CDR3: CASSLAAQNTGELFF; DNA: TGCGCCAGCAGCTTGGCTGCTCAGAACACCGGGGAGCTGTTTTTT
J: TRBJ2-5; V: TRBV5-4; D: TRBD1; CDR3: CASSLVPTGGWETQYF; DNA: TGTGCCAGCAGCTTGGTACCTACAGGGGGTTGGGAGACCCAGTACTTC
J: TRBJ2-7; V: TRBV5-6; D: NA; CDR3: CASSRGTERLEQYF; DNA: TGTGCCAGCAGCCGCGGTACAGAAAGATTGGAGCAGTACTTC
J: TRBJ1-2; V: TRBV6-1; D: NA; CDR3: CASSDSEFYGYTF; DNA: TGTGCCAGCAGTGACAGTGAGTTCTATGGCTACACCTTC
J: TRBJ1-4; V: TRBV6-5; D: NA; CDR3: CASSQNGTPEKLFF; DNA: TGTGCCAGCAGTCAAAACGGGACTCCAGAAAAACTGTTTTTT
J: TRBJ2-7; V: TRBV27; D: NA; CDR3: CASSLGSLGAHEQYF; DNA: TGTGCCAGCAGTTTGGGTTCGCTGGGGGCCCACGAGCAGTACTTC